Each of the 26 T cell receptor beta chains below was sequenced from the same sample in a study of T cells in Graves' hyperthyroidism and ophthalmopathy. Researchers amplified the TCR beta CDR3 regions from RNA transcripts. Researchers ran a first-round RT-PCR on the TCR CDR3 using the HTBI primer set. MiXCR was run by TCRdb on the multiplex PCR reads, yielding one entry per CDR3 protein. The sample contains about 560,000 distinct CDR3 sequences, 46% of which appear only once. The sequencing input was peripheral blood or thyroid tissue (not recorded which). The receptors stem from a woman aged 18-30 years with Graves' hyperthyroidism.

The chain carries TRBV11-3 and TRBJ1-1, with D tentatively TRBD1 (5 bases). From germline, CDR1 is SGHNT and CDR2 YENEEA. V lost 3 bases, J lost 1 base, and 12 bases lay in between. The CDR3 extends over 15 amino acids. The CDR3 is CASSFGLGPNTEAFF. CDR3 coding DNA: TGTGCCAGCAGCTTCGGATTGGGACCGAACACTGAAGCTTTCTTT. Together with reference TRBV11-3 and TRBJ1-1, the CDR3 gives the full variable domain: EAGVVQSPRYKIIEKKQPVAFWCNPISGHNTLYWYLQNLGQGPELLIRYENEEAVDDSQLPKDRFSAERLKGVDSTLKIQPAELGDSAVYLCASSFGLGPNTEAFFGQGTRLTVV.

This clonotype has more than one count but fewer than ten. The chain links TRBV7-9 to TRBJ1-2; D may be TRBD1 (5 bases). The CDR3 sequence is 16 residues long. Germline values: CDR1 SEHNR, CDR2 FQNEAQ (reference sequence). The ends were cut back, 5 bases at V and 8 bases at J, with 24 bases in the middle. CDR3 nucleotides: TGTGCCAGCAGCGCCGGAGGGCAGGGCCTAACTATGGGCTACACCTTC. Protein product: CASSAGGQGLTMGYTF.

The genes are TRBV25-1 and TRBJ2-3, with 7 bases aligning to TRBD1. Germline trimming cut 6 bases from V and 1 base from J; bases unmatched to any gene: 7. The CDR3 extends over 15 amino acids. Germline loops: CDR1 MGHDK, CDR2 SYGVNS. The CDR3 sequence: CASSLRGLRTDTQYF. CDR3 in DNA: TGTGCCAGCAGCTTAAGGGGGCTCCGCACAGATACGCAGTATTTT.

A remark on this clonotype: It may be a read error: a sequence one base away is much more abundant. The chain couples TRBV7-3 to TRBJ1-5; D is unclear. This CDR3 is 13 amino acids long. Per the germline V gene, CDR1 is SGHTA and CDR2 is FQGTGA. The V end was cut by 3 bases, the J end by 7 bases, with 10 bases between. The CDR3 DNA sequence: TGTGCCAGCAGCTTTCCTTTGGGACAGCCCCAGCATTTT. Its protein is CASSFPLGQPQHF.

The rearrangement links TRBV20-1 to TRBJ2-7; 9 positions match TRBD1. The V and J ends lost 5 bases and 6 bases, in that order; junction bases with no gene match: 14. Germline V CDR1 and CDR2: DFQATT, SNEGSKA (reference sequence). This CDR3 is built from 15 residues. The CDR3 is CSAGREGVTGGEQYF. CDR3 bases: TGCAGTGCTGGAAGAGAGGGCGTGACAGGGGGCGAGCAGTACTTC.

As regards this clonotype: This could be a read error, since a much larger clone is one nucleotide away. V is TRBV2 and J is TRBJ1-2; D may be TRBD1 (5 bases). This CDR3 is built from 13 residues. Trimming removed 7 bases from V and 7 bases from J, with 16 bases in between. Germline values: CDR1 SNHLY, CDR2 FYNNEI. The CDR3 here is CASNPDSSCGYTF. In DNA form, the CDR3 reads TGTGCCAGCAATCCTGACAGTAGCTGTGGCTACACCTTC. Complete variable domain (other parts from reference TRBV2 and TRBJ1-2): EPEVTQTPSHQVTQMGQEVILRCVPISNHLYFYWYRQILGQKVEFLVSFYNNEISEKSEIFDDQFSVERPDGSNFTLKIRSTKLEDSAMYFCASNPDSSCGYTFGSGTRLTVV.

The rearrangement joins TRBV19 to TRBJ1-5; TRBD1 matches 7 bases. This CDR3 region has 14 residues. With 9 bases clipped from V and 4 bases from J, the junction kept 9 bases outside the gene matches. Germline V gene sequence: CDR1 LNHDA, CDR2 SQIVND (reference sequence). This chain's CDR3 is CASDSTGYNQPQHF. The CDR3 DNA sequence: TGTGCCAGCGATTCGACAGGGTATAATCAGCCCCAGCATTTT. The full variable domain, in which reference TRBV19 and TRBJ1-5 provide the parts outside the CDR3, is DGGITQSPKYLFRKEGQNVTLSCEQNLNHDAMYWYRQDPGQGLRLIYYSQIVNDFQKGDIAEGYSVSREKKESFPLTVTSAQKNPTAFYLCASDSTGYNQPQHFGDGTRLSIL.

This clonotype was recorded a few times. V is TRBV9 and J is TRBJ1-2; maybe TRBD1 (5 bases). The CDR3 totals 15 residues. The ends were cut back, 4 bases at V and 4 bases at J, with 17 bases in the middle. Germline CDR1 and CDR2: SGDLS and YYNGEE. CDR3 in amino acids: CASSLQQVASYGYTF. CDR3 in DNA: TGTGCCAGCAGCCTACAACAGGTAGCTAGCTATGGCTACACCTTC.

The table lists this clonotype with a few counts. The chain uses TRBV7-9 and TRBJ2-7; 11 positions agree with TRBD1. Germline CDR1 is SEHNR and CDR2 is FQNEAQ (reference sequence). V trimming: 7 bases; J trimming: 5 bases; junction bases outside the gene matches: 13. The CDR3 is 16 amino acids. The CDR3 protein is CASTPVLRTGGNEQYF. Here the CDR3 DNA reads TGTGCCAGCACCCCCGTGTTACGGACAGGGGGCAACGAGCAGTACTTC. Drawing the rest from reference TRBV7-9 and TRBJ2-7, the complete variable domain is DTGVSQNPRHKITKRGQNVTFRCDPISEHNRLYWYRQTLGQGPEFLTYFQNEAQLEKSRLLSDRFSAERPKGSFSTLEIQRTEQGDSAMYLCASTPVLRTGGNEQYFGPGTRLTVT.

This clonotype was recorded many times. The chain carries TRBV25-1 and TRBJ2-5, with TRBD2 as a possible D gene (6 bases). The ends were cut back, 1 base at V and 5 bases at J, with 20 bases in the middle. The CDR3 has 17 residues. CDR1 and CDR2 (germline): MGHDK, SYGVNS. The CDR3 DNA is TGTGCCAGCAGTGAATCAGGATGGGAGGTGTGGGGCGAGACCCAGTACTTC. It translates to CASSESGWEVWGETQYF.

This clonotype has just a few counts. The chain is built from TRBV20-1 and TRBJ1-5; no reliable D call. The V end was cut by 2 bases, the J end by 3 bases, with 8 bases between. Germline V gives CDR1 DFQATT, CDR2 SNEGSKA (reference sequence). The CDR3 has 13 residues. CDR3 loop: CSARSLPNQPQHF. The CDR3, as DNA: TGCAGTGCTAGATCGTTGCCCAATCAGCCCCAGCATTTT.

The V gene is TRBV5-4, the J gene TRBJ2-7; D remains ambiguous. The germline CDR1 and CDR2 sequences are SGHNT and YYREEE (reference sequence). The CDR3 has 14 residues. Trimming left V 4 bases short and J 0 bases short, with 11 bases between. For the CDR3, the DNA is TGTGCCAGCAGCCAAGAACTACACTCCTACGAGCAGTACTTC. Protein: CASSQELHSYEQYF.

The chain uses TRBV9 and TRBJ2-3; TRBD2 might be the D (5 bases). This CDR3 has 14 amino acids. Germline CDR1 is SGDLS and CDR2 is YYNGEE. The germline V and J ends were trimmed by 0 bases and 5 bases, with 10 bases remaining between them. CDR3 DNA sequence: TGTGCCAGCAGCGTAGGGCAGCGGCTAGATACGCAGTATTTT. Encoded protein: CASSVGQRLDTQYF. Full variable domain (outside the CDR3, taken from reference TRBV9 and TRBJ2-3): DSGVTQTPKHLITATGQRVTLRCSPRSGDLSVYWYQQSLDQGLQFLIQYYNGEERAKGNILERFSAQQFPDLHSELNLSSLELGDSALYFCASSVGQRLDTQYFGPGTRLTVL.

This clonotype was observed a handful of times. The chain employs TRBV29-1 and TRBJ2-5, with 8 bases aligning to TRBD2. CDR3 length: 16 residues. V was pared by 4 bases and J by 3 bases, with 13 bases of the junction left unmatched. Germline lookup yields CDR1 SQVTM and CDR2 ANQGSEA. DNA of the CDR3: TGCAGCGTTGGTCCCTCGGCTAAAGCGGGAGAAGAGACCCAGTACTTC. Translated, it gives CSVGPSAKAGEETQYF.

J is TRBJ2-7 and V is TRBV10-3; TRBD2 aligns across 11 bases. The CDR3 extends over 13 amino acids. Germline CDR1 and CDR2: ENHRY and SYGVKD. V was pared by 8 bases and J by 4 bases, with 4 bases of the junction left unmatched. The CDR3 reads CAIQASGRYEQYF. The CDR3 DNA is TGTGCCATCCAGGCTAGCGGGAGGTACGAGCAGTACTTC.

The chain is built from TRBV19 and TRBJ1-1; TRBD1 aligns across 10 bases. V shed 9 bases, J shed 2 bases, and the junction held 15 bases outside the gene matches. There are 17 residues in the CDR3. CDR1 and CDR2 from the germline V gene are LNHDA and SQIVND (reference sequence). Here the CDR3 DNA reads TGTGCCAGCAGCCCCCGGGACAGGGGCCCGGGTAACACTGAAGCTTTCTTT. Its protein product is CASSPRDRGPGNTEAFF.

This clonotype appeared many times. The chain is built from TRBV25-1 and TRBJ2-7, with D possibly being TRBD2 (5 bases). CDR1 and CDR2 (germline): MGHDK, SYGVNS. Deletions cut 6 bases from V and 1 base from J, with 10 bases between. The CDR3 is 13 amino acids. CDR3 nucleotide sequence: TGTGCCAGCAGAACTAGTTGGTCCTACGAGCAGTACTTC. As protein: CASRTSWSYEQYF.

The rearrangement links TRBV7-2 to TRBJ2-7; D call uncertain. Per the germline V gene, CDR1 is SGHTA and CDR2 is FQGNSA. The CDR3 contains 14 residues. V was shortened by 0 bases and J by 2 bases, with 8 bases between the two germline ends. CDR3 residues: CASSLAISTYEQYF. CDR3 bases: TGTGCCAGCAGCTTAGCGATTAGTACCTACGAGCAGTACTTC.

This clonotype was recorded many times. Here the CDR3 DNA reads TGTGCCAGCAGCCGGACAGGGTCGGAGACCCAGTACTTC. It codes for CASSRTGSETQYF. The J gene is TRBJ2-5, the V gene TRBV7-2; 8 bases match TRBD1. Losses at the gene ends were 5 bases for V and 5 bases for J; bases not matched to a gene: 4. The CDR3 runs to 13 residues. Germline V CDR1 and CDR2: SGHTA, FQGNSA. The full variable domain, in which reference TRBV7-2 and TRBJ2-5 provide the parts outside the CDR3, is GAGVSQSPSNKVTEKGKDVELRCDPISGHTALYWYRQSLGQGLEFLIYFQGNSAPDKSGLPSDRFSAERTGGSVSTLTIQRTQQEDSAVYLCASSRTGSETQYFGPGTRLLVL.

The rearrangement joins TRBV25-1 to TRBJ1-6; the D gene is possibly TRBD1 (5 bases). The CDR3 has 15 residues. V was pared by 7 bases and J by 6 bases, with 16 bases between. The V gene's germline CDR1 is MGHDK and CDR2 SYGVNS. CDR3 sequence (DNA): TGTGCCAGCATTCCGAAAGGGGCGTGTAATTCACCCCTCCACTTT. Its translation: CASIPKGACNSPLHF.

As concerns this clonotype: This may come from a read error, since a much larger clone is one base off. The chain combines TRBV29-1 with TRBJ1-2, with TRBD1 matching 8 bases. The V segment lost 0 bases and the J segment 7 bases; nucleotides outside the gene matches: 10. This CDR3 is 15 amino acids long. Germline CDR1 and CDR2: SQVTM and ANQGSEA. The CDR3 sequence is CSVEDLQQGGCGYTF. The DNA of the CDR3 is TGCAGCGTTGAAGATCTTCAACAGGGGGGATGTGGCTACACCTTC.

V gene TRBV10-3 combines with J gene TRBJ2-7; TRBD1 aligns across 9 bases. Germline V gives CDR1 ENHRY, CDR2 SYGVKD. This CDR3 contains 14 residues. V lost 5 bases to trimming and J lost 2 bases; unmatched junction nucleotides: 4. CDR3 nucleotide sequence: TGTGCCATCAGTCAACAGGGGGCGACCTACGAGCAGTACTTC. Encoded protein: CAISQQGATYEQYF.

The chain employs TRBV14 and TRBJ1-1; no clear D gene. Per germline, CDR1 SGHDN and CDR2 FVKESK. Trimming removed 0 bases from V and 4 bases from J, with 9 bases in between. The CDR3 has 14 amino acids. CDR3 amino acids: CASSQDLRSTEAFF. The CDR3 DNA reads TGTGCCAGCAGCCAAGATTTGAGGAGCACTGAAGCTTTCTTT.

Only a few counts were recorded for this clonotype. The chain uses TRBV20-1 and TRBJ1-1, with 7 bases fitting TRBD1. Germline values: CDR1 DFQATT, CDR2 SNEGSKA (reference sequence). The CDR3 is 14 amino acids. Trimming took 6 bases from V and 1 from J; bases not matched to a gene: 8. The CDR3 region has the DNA TGCAGTGCAACCCGACAGGGAAGGAACACTGAAGCTTTCTTT. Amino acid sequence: CSATRQGRNTEAFF.

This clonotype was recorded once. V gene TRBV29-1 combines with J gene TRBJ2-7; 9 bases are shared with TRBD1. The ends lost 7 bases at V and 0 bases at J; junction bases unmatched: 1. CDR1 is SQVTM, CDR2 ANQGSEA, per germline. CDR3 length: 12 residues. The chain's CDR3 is CSEQGASYEQYF. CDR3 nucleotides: TGCAGCGAACAGGGGGCCTCCTACGAGCAGTACTTC.

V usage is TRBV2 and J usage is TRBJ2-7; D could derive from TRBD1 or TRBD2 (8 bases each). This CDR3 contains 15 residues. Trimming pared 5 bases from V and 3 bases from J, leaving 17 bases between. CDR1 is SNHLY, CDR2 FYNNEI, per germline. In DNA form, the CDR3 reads TGTGCCAGCAGTTTAGCGGGACAGGCAAACTACGAGCAGTACTTC. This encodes CASSLAGQANYEQYF.